The T cell receptor (beta chain) under discussion was sequenced for a study of T-cell memory formation after mild COVID-19. The overall study: The study found TCR clusters largely donor specific. Study conclusions and caveats: Shrinking CD4+ clones were chiefly CM and EM; CD8+ ones were chiefly EMRA.

There are 13 residues in the CDR3. CDR1 is SGHTA and CDR2 is FQGNSA in the germline V gene. Trimming left V 5 bases short and J 2 bases short, with 8 bases between. TCRdb re-called the 5' RACE reads with MiXCR, one entry per CDR3 protein. The table has 350,000 to 500,000 distinct CDR3 sequences, about 20% seen once. This clonotype occurred many times. Antigen specificity is unknown. The chain carries TRBV7-2 and TRBJ2-3; unclear D gene. The TCR originated in a man between 18 and 29 years old who had mild COVID-19 (a few samples of this study predate the infection). Cell type and time point are not known. Sequenced input: PBMCs or a T cell subset sorted from them (not recorded which). In nucleotides, the CDR3 is TGTGCCAGCAGCCCAACCCACACAGATACGCAGTATTTT. This gives the protein CASSPTHTDTQYF.